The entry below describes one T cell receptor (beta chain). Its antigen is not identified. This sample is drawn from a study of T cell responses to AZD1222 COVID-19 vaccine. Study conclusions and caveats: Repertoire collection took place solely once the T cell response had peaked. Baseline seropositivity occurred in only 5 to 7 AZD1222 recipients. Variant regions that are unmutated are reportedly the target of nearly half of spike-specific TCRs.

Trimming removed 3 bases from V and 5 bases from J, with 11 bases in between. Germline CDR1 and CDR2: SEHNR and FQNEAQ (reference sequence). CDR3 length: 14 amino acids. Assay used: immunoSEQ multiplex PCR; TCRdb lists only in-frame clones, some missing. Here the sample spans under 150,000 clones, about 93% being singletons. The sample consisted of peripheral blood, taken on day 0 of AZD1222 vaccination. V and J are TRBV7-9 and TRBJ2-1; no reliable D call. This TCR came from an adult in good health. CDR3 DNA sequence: TGTGCCAGCAGCTTGGACGGGCTGCACAATGAGCAGTTCTTC. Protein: CASSLDGLHNEQFF.